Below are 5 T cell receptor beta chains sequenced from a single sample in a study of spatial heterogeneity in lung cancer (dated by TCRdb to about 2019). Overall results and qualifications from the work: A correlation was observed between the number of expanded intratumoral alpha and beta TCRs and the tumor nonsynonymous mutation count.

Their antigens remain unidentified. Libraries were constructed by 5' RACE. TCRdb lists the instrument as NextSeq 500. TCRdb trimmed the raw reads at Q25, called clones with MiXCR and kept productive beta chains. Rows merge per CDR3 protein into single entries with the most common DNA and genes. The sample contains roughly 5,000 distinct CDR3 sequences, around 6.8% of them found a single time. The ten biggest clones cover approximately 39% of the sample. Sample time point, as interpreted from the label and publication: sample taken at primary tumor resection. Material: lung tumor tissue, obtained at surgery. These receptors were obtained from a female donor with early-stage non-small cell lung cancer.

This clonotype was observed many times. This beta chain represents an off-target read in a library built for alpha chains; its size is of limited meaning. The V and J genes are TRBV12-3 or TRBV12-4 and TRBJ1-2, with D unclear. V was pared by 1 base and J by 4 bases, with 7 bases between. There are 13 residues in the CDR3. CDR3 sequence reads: CASSLDPIYGYTF. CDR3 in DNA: TGTGCCAGCAGTTTAGACCCAATCTATGGCTACACCTTC.

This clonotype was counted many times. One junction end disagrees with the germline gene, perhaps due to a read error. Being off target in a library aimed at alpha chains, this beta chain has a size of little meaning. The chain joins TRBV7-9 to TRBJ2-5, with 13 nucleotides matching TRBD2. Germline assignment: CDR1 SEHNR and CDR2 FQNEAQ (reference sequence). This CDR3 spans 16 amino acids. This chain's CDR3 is CVSSLGTSGIQETQYF. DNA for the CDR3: TGTGTCAGCAGCTTGGGGACTAGCGGGATCCAAGAGACCCAGTACTTC.

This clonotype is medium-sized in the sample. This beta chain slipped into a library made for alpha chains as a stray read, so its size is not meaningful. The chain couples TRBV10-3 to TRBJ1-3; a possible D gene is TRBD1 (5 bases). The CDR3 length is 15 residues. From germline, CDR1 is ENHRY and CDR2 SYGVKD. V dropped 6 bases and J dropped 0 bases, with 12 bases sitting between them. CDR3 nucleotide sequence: TGTGCCATCAGAGTGGAGGACACCTCTGGAAACACCATATATTTT. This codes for CAIRVEDTSGNTIYF.

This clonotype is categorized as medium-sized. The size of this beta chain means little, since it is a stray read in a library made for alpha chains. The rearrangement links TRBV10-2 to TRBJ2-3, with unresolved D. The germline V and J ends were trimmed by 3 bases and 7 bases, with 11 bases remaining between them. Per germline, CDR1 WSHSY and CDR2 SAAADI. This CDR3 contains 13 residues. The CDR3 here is CASSDVNKNTQYF. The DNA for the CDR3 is TGCGCCAGCAGTGACGTCAATAAGAATACGCAGTATTTT.

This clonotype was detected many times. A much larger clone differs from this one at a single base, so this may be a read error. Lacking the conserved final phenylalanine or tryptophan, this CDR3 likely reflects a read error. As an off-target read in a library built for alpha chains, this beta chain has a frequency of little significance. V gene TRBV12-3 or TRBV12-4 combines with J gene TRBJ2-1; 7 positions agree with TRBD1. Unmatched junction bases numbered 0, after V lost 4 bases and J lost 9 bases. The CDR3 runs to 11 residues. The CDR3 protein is CASSSGGEQFC. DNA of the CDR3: TGTGCCAGCAGTTCAGGGGGTGAGCAGTTCTGC.